These T cell receptor beta chains were read from a single sample in a study of PD-1 blockade in classical Hodgkin lymphoma. Assay used: immunoSEQ multiplex PCR; TCRdb lists only in-frame clones, some missing. The repertoire holds tens of thousands of clones, over 70% seen once, with about 17% in the top ten. The sample here was peripheral blood mononuclear cells (PBMCs), taken before the second cycle of nivolumab. These receptors were taken from a human donor with classical Hodgkin lymphoma. Each CDR3 is given with its conserved first and last residue. A D gene is named only where the DNA matches it firmly. Not every row has a clone size; where given, it reads once, few, many or a size class.

j_gene: TRBJ2-1
d_gene: TRBD2
abundance: NA
v_gene: TRBV5-1
CDR3aa: CASSLDSGRANEQFF
CDR3nt: TGCGCCAGCAGCTTGGATAGCGGGAGGGCCAATGAGCAGTTCTTC

j_gene: TRBJ2-1
d_gene: TRBD2
abundance: NA
v_gene: TRBV11-1
CDR3aa: CASTQTSGVNEQFF
CDR3nt: TGTGCCAGCACCCAGACTAGCGGAGTCAATGAGCAGTTCTTC

j_gene: TRBJ2-3
d_gene: TRBD1
abundance: NA
v_gene: TRBV28
CDR3aa: CASSFPGTGRGEF
CDR3nt: TGTGCCAGCAGTTTCCCCGGGACAGGGAGGGGTGAGTTT

j_gene: TRBJ2-1
d_gene: NA
abundance: NA
v_gene: TRBV15
CDR3aa: CATSTQASEQFF
CDR3nt: TGTGCCACCAGCACCCAAGCGTCTGAGCAGTTCTTC

j_gene: TRBJ1-4
d_gene: TRBD1
abundance: NA
v_gene: TRBV9
CDR3aa: CASSGREGASEKLFF
CDR3nt: TGTGCCAGCAGCGGTAGGGAGGGGGCGTCTGAAAAACTGTTTTTT

j_gene: TRBJ2-1
d_gene: NA
abundance: NA
v_gene: TRBV18
CDR3aa: CASSLEAGEQFF
CDR3nt: TGTGCCAGCTCACTAGAAGCGGGTGAGCAGTTCTTC

j_gene: TRBJ2-1
d_gene: NA
abundance: NA
v_gene: TRBV19
CDR3aa: CASSILGSLFRNEQFF
CDR3nt: TGTGCCAGTAGTATATTGGGTAGCTTGTTTAGAAATGAGCAGTTCTTC

j_gene: TRBJ1-2
d_gene: TRBD1
abundance: NA
v_gene: TRBV15
CDR3aa: CATSRDRNSAGGYTF
CDR3nt: TGTGCCACCAGCAGGGACAGGAATTCTGCAGGTGGCTACACCTTC

j_gene: TRBJ1-2
d_gene: TRBD1
abundance: NA
v_gene: TRBV19
CDR3aa: CASRGQSYGYTF
CDR3nt: TGTGCCAGCCGGGGACAGTCCTATGGCTACACCTTC

j_gene: TRBJ2-7
d_gene: NA
abundance: NA
v_gene: TRBV10-3
CDR3aa: CAAGYLYEQYF
CDR3nt: TGTGCGGCAGGTTACCTCTACGAGCAGTACTTC

j_gene: TRBJ2-1
d_gene: TRBD2
abundance: NA
v_gene: TRBV25-1
CDR3aa: CASSATSAEFF
CDR3nt: TGTGCCAGCAGCGCAACTAGCGCCGAGTTCTTC

j_gene: TRBJ2-3
d_gene: NA
abundance: NA
v_gene: TRBV4-1
CDR3aa: CASSPSAQRGYTDTQYF
CDR3nt: TGCGCCAGCAGCCCCAGTGCCCAGCGTGGTTACACAGATACGCAGTATTTT

j_gene: TRBJ1-5
d_gene: TRBD1
abundance: NA
v_gene: TRBV15
CDR3aa: CATSGTGSRQPQHF
CDR3nt: TGTGCCACCAGCGGGACAGGATCCCGACAGCCCCAGCATTTT

j_gene: TRBJ2-2
d_gene: TRBD2
abundance: NA
v_gene: TRBV4-1
CDR3aa: CASSPRTSGRYEKANTGELFF
CDR3nt: TGCGCCAGCAGCCCGCGGACTAGCGGGAGGTATGAAAAAGCGAACACCGGGGAGCTGTTTTTT

j_gene: TRBJ2-2
d_gene: NA
abundance: NA
v_gene: TRBV6-1
CDR3aa: CASKKAAGELFF
CDR3nt: TGTGCCAGCAAAAAGGCTGCCGGGGAGCTGTTTTTT

j_gene: TRBJ1-4
d_gene: NA
abundance: NA
v_gene: TRBV6-6
CDR3aa: CASSYDRGIESEKLFF
CDR3nt: TGTGCCAGCAGTTACGATCGGGGCATAGAAAGTGAAAAACTGTTTTTT

j_gene: TRBJ2-1
d_gene: TRBD2
abundance: NA
v_gene: TRBV5-4
CDR3aa: CASSSAGAGASPYNEQFF
CDR3nt: TGTGCCAGCAGCTCCGCGGGAGCGGGAGCTTCTCCCTACAATGAGCAGTTCTTC

j_gene: TRBJ2-1
d_gene: TRBD2
abundance: NA
v_gene: TRBV9
CDR3aa: CASSPEALAGPFGEQFF
CDR3nt: TGTGCCAGCAGCCCAGAGGCGCTAGCGGGACCATTCGGAGAGCAGTTCTTC

j_gene: TRBJ1-1
d_gene: NA
abundance: once
v_gene: TRBV28
CDR3aa: CASSLTTKPGGTEAFF
CDR3nt: TGTGCCAGCAGTTTAACCACCAAACCTGGCGGCACTGAAGCTTTCTTT

j_gene: TRBJ2-1
d_gene: TRBD2
abundance: NA
v_gene: TRBV27
CDR3aa: CASSLGTSGYNEQFF
CDR3nt: TGTGCCAGCAGTTTAGGGACTAGCGGTTACAATGAGCAGTTCTTC

j_gene: TRBJ2-1
d_gene: NA
abundance: once
v_gene: TRBV19
CDR3aa: CASSRTVISYNEQFF
CDR3nt: TGTGCCAGTAGTAGGACAGTGATCTCCTACAATGAGCAGTTCTTC

j_gene: TRBJ2-7
d_gene: NA
abundance: few
v_gene: TRBV6-6
CDR3aa: CASSYSGGASDEQYF
CDR3nt: TGTGCCAGCAGTTACTCCGGGGGAGCGTCAGACGAGCAGTACTTC

j_gene: TRBJ2-7
d_gene: TRBD1
abundance: NA
v_gene: TRBV10-3
CDR3aa: CAISKGQDYEQYF
CDR3nt: TGTGCCATCTCCAAGGGACAGGACTACGAGCAGTACTTC

j_gene: TRBJ2-6
d_gene: NA
abundance: few
v_gene: TRBV30
CDR3aa: CAWRPTAFSGANVLTF
CDR3nt: TGTGCCTGGAGGCCGACAGCTTTCTCTGGGGCCAACGTCCTGACTTTC

j_gene: TRBJ2-3
d_gene: TRBD2
abundance: NA
v_gene: TRBV7-3
CDR3aa: CASSLKTLAGTRSTDTQYF
CDR3nt: TGTGCCAGCAGCTTAAAGACGCTAGCGGGAACCCGTAGCACAGATACGCAGTATTTT

j_gene: TRBJ2-1
d_gene: TRBD2
abundance: NA
v_gene: TRBV6-5
CDR3aa: CASSYSGTRLNEQFF
CDR3nt: TGTGCCAGCAGTTACTCAGGGACTAGGCTCAACGAGCAGTTCTTC

j_gene: TRBJ2-7
d_gene: TRBD2
abundance: NA
v_gene: TRBV28
CDR3aa: CAIGLAGGRQYF
CDR3nt: TGTGCCATAGGACTAGCGGGAGGGCGACAGTACTTC

j_gene: TRBJ2-2
d_gene: NA
abundance: NA
v_gene: TRBV2
CDR3aa: CASSEEILRAGELFF
CDR3nt: TGTGCCAGCAGTGAAGAGATCCTAAGGGCCGGGGAGCTGTTTTTT

j_gene: TRBJ2-3
d_gene: NA
abundance: once
v_gene: TRBV6-1
CDR3aa: CASKTGASDTQYF
CDR3nt: TGTGCCAGTAAGACAGGAGCCTCAGATACGCAGTATTTT

j_gene: TRBJ2-3
d_gene: NA
abundance: NA
v_gene: TRBV14
CDR3aa: CASSQDLLTRYF
CDR3nt: TGTGCCAGCAGCCAAGATCTTCTCACTCGGTATTTT

j_gene: TRBJ2-3
d_gene: TRBD2
abundance: NA
v_gene: TRBV12-5
CDR3aa: CASGLVGTSGTTDTQYF
CDR3nt: TGTGCTAGTGGTTTGGTAGGGACTAGCGGGACTACAGATACGCAGTATTTT

j_gene: TRBJ1-2
d_gene: NA
abundance: NA
v_gene: TRBV6-5
CDR3aa: CASSFATDAYGYTF
CDR3nt: TGTGCCAGCAGTTTCGCGACGGATGCCTATGGCTACACCTTC

j_gene: TRBJ1-5
d_gene: NA
abundance: NA
v_gene: TRBV6-5
CDR3aa: CASSYSGSNQPQHF
CDR3nt: TGTGCCAGCAGTTATAGCGGTAGCAATCAGCCCCAGCATTTT

j_gene: TRBJ2-2
d_gene: NA
abundance: once
v_gene: TRBV28
CDR3aa: CASRRGANTGELFF
CDR3nt: TGTGCCAGCCGAAGGGGGGCGAATACCGGGGAGCTGTTTTTT

j_gene: TRBJ2-7
d_gene: TRBD1
abundance: NA
v_gene: TRBV27
CDR3aa: CASSFGTGVDEQYF
CDR3nt: TGTGCCAGCAGTTTTGGGACAGGGGTCGACGAGCAGTACTTC

j_gene: TRBJ2-1
d_gene: NA
abundance: NA
v_gene: TRBV28
CDR3aa: CASTLPGMDEQFF
CDR3nt: TGTGCCAGCACCCTCCCCGGAATGGATGAGCAGTTCTTC

j_gene: TRBJ1-5
d_gene: NA
abundance: NA
v_gene: TRBV28
CDR3aa: CASGSLNQPQHF
CDR3nt: TGTGCCAGCGGGAGTCTAAATCAGCCCCAGCATTTT

j_gene: TRBJ2-7
d_gene: TRBD2
abundance: NA
v_gene: TRBV15
CDR3aa: CATSRGGDAYEQYF
CDR3nt: TGTGCCACCAGCAGGGGGGGGGACGCGTACGAGCAGTACTTC

j_gene: TRBJ2-3
d_gene: NA
abundance: NA
v_gene: TRBV5-4
CDR3aa: CASSLDYRPYTDTQYF
CDR3nt: TGTGCCAGCAGCTTGGACTACCGACCTTACACAGATACGCAGTATTTT

j_gene: TRBJ1-1
d_gene: NA
abundance: NA
v_gene: TRBV5-1
CDR3aa: CASSSGQLNTEAFF
CDR3nt: TGCGCCAGCAGCTCCGGACAGCTGAACACTGAAGCTTTCTTT